Following are 20 T cell receptor beta chains from one sample sequenced in a study of T cell repertoires in cytomegalovirus infection. Their antigen targets remain unknown. MiXCR, run by TCRdb on the reads, gives a single entry per CDR3 protein. The sample consists of approximately 1,000,000 distinct CDR3 sequences, about 33% of them appearing once. The material sequenced was cultured CD8+ T cells from PBMCs, taken from culture after CMV antigen stimulation. These receptors were taken from a human donor in good health (CMV status not recorded). Some clones in this sample may be carry-over from other donors' samples.

This clonotype was found a few times. V is TRBV28 and J is TRBJ1-6; possible D gene TRBD1, 5 bases. Looked up from germline, CDR1 is MDHEN and CDR2 is SYDVKM. The CDR3 contains 15 residues. The germline V and J ends were trimmed by 6 bases and 4 bases, with 13 bases remaining between them. DNA for the CDR3: TGTGCCAGCAGCAACCGGGACGGTTATAATTCACCCCTCCACTTT. Translating gives CASSNRDGYNSPLHF.

This rearrangement joins TRBV27 to TRBJ2-3; the D gene is possibly TRBD1 (5 bases). V lost 4 bases and J 1 base, leaving 9 bases between the germline ends. In germline, CDR1 is MNHEY, CDR2 SMNVEV (reference sequence). The CDR3 is 14 amino acids. The CDR3 sequence: CASSWGRGTDTQYF. The DNA of the CDR3 is TGTGCCAGCAGTTGGGGCAGGGGCACAGATACGCAGTATTTT.

This clonotype was detected ten times or more. The V call is TRBV7-6, the J call TRBJ2-7; 10 bases are shared with TRBD1. Germline V lookup: CDR1 SGHVS, CDR2 FNYEAQ. The J segment lost 4 bases and the V segment lost 1 base, leaving 13 bases of the junction unmatched. The CDR3 extends over 18 amino acids. The CDR3 DNA reads TGTGCCAGCAGCTTAGACCCGGGACAGGGGCCCCCGGGTTACGAGCAGTACGTC. It yields the protein CASSLDPGQGPPGYEQYV.

The chain employs TRBV10-2 and TRBJ1-2; D not certain. Germline lookup yields CDR1 WSHSY and CDR2 SAAADI. V gave up 4 bases and J gave up 9 bases, with 24 bases separating them. The CDR3 length is 16 residues. The CDR3 loop is CASSVPPETEGIRYTF. The CDR3 DNA follows: TGCGCCAGCAGTGTTCCCCCCGAGACGGAAGGGATACGCTACACCTTC.

This clonotype was counted at least ten times. The V gene is TRBV7-6, the J gene TRBJ1-5; 10 bases are shared with TRBD1. Germline V gives CDR1 SGHVS, CDR2 FNYEAQ. The CDR3 contains 18 residues. V lost 4 bases and J lost 7; bases outside the gene matches: 16. The DNA for the CDR3 is TGTGCCAGCAGCTCCGGGGGGGGACAGGGGTTCCAAGGACAGCCCCAGCATTTT. It encodes CASSSGGGQGFQGQPQHF.

This clonotype was counted only a few times. The chain employs TRBV15 and TRBJ1-1; D uncertain. Trimming shortened V by 4 bases and J by 5 bases, and 11 bases separated the two germline ends. Looked up from germline, CDR1 is LNHNV and CDR2 is YYDKDF (reference sequence). The CDR3 runs 13 residues. CDR3 sequence reads: CATSISGKTEAFF. The CDR3 DNA reads TGTGCCACCAGCATCTCAGGAAAGACTGAAGCTTTCTTT.

The rearrangement joins TRBV27 to TRBJ2-3, with 8 bases matching TRBD2. The germline V gene has CDR1 MNHEY and CDR2 SMNVEV (reference sequence). Trimming cost V 5 bases and J 4 bases; bases outside gene matches: 11. This CDR3 spans 16 amino acids. The CDR3 nucleotides are TGTGCCAGCAGTAAACCGGGACTAGTTACGTCAGATACGCAGTATTTT. Protein: CASSKPGLVTSDTQYF.

The V gene is TRBV7-6, the J gene TRBJ1-1, with D tentatively TRBD1 (5 bases). This CDR3 spans 18 amino acids. Germline CDR1 reads SGHVS; CDR2 reads FNYEAQ. The V end was cut by 3 bases, the J end by 0 bases, with 20 bases between. CDR3 amino acids: CASSLVSVGIGVNTEAFF. CDR3 nucleotide sequence: TGTGCCAGCAGCTTGGTTAGCGTAGGGATAGGGGTGAACACTGAAGCTTTCTTT.

J is TRBJ2-3 and V is TRBV20-1; D may be TRBD1 (5 bases). Between the trimmed V and J ends, which lost 6 bases and 2 bases, there was a span of 18 bases. Germline V gene data show CDR1 as DFQATT and CDR2 as SNEGSKA (reference sequence). This CDR3 comprises 15 residues. The CDR3 nucleotides are TGCAGTGCATCTAAAACGGACACGTTCACAGATACGCAGTATTTT. This translates into CSASKTDTFTDTQYF.

This clonotype was counted a few times. The CDR3 coding sequence is TGCGCCAGCAGCCCACGGGTAGCGGGGGAGACCTACAATGAGCAGTTCTTC. It translates to CASSPRVAGETYNEQFF. The V call is TRBV4-3, the J call TRBJ2-1, with 9 nucleotides matching TRBD2. The V gene end was trimmed by 4 bases and the J gene end by 2 bases; junction bases not matched to a gene: 9. The CDR3 length is 17 residues. Germline V CDR1 and CDR2: LGHNA, YSLEER.

The chain uses TRBV6-2 or TRBV6-3 and TRBJ2-1, with D maybe TRBD2 (6 bases). V gave up 2 bases and J gave up 10 bases, with 15 bases separating them. The germline gives CDR1 MNHEY, CDR2 SVGEGT. CDR3 size: 14 residues. CDR3: CASSYGSPRGEQFF. CDR3 DNA sequence: TGTGCCAGCAGTTACGGGTCCCCACGGGGGGAGCAGTTCTTC.

A few counts support this clonotype. The junction differs from germline at one of its ends, possibly a read error. This rearrangement joins TRBV7-9 to TRBJ2-1; the D gene is possibly TRBD1 (7 bases). This CDR3 region has 15 residues. The germline CDR1 and CDR2 sequences are SEHNR and FQNEAQ (reference sequence). The CDR3 loop reads CASRLDREVFNEQFF. CDR3 sequence (DNA): TGTGCCAGCAGATTAGACAGGGAGGTGTTCAATGAGCAGTTCTTC. The full variable domain, completed using reference TRBV7-9 and TRBJ2-1, is DTGVSQNPRHKITKRGQNVTFRCDPISEHNRLYWYRQTLGQGPEFLTYFQNEAQLEKSRLLSDRFSAERPKGSFSTLEIQRTEQGDSAMYLCASRLDREVFNEQFFGPGTRLTVL.

The chain uses TRBV29-1 and TRBJ2-7, with 9 bases matching TRBD1. Germline V CDR1 and CDR2: SQVTM, ANQGSEA. The CDR3 runs to 14 residues. V was pared by 6 bases and J by 3 bases, with 9 bases of the junction left unmatched. The CDR3 is CSVSGTGNIYEQYF. The CDR3 coding sequence is TGCAGCGTCTCCGGGACAGGGAATATCTACGAGCAGTACTTC.

This chain links TRBV7-8 with TRBJ2-7; tentatively, D is TRBD1 or TRBD2 (6 bases each). Trimming removed 3 bases at V and 4 bases at J, with 16 bases between. CDR1 and CDR2 (germline): SGHVS, FQNEAQ. The CDR3 has 15 amino acids. The CDR3 is CASSLKPGAVYEQYV. The CDR3 coding sequence is TGTGCCAGCAGCTTGAAACCGGGGGCGGTTTACGAGCAGTACGTC.

This clonotype appeared many times. The chain is built from TRBV7-8 and TRBJ2-3; weak D call: TRBD2 (6 bases). This CDR3 spans 18 amino acids. Germline CDR1 is SGHVS and CDR2 is FQNEAQ. V dropped 4 bases and J dropped 2 bases, with 22 bases sitting between them. In nucleotides, the CDR3 is TGTGCCAGCAGCTCCTTGGCGGCCCAGCGGGCAAACACAGATACGCAGTATTTT. This sequence encodes CASSSLAAQRANTDTQYF.

This rearrangement joins TRBV27 to TRBJ1-5; tentatively, D is TRBD1 (6 bases). V lost 6 bases to trimming and J lost 1 base, with 13 bases between them. This CDR3 region has 15 residues. Germline V gene sequence: CDR1 MNHEY, CDR2 SMNVEV (reference sequence). Written as DNA, the CDR3 is TGTGCCAGCAGCCCCTTAAGGGGGAGCAATCAGCCCCAGCATTTT. Translating it yields CASSPLRGSNQPQHF.

A word on this clonotype: An end of the junction does not agree with germline; a read error may underlie this. V and J are TRBV7-9 and TRBJ2-5, with D unresolved. Germline CDR1 is SEHNR and CDR2 is FQNEAQ (reference sequence). This CDR3 region has 13 residues. The CDR3 DNA sequence: TGTGCCAGCAGCCTAGGGAACCAAGAGACCCAGAACTTC. Protein: CASSLGNQETQNF.

This CDR3 is CAVRGGYDEQFF. CDR3 nucleotide sequence: TGTGCCGTCCGTGGGGGGTACGATGAGCAGTTCTTC. The chain carries TRBV2 and TRBJ2-1; maybe TRBD2 (6 bases). V lost 11 bases to trimming and J lost 8 bases, with 16 bases between them. The CDR3 has 12 amino acids. CDR1 and CDR2 from the germline V gene are SNHLY and FYNNEI. The whole variable domain, remainder taken from reference TRBV2 and TRBJ2-1, is EPEVTQTPSHQVTQMGQEVILRCVPISNHLYFYWYRQILGQKVEFLVSFYNNEISEKSEIFDDQFSVERPDGSNFTLKIRSTKLEDSAMYFCAVRGGYDEQFFGPGTRLTVL.

In its sample, this clonotype was seen a few times. This rearrangement joins TRBV12-5 to TRBJ1-6; D ambiguous. CDR1 LGHNT and CDR2 FRNRAP come from the germline V gene. V lost 5 bases, J lost 8 bases, and 4 bases lay in between. CDR3 length: 11 residues. The CDR3 DNA reads TGTGCTAGTGGTGTGGATTCACCCCTCCACTTT. Translation gives CASGVDSPLHF.

This clonotype was seen only a few times. The chain combines TRBV12-3 or TRBV12-4 with TRBJ2-3; unclear D gene. The CDR3 loop spans 14 amino acids. Trimming stripped 5 bases from V and 11 bases from J, with 20 bases between. The CDR3 loop reads CASSPIKEPLGQYF. The CDR3, as DNA: TGTGCCAGCAGTCCTATCAAGGAGCCGCTGGGGCAGTATTTT.